This T cell receptor (beta chain) was captured by sequencing in a study of breast tumors, draining lymph nodes, adjacent tissues. Axillary draining lymph nodes of breast cancer patients supplied the node samples. V trimming: 0 bases; J trimming: 6 bases; junction bases outside the gene matches: 5. The CDR3 spans 15 residues. Germline V CDR1 and CDR2: LGHNT, FRNRAP. Via MiXCR, TCRdb re-called the multiplex PCR reads, giving one row per CDR3 protein. Of about 180,000 distinct CDR3 sequences in the sample, approximately 33% were seen once. As regards this clonotype: The antigen remains undetermined.

Study-wide findings and caveats: Data fit most tumor T cells coming from lymph node, expanding in tumor. Tumors had less TCR diversity than lymph nodes, more than nontumor tissue. Compared with basal-like, luminal-like tumors shared significantly more repertoire with nontumor tissue.

This receptor was obtained from a female donor with breast cancer. Some clones in this sample may be carry-over from other donors' samples. The chain couples TRBV12-5 to TRBJ2-7, with 10 positions matching TRBD2. The sample comprised axillary lymph node tissue. The CDR3 here is CASGLVITSGTEQYF. Written as DNA, the CDR3 is TGTGCTAGTGGTTTGGTAATTACTAGCGGGACCGAGCAGTACTTC.